The clone carrying this T cell receptor beta chain was counted ten times or more. What it binds is unknown. The data derive from a study of T cells after yellow fever vaccination. Study results and caveats: Detected again after the booster were most primary-vaccination clones, at 96% CD4 and nearly 90% CD8. A weaker but faster secondary response was observed, peaking on day 5 versus 15.

5'RACE template switching added a universal primer site and UMIs to TCR cDNA. TCRdb independently ran MiXCR on the 5' RACE reads; one entry per CDR3 protein. Of around 100,000 distinct CDR3 sequences listed, approximately 8.4% are singletons. This CDR3 contains 12 residues. Trimming stripped 5 bases from V and 6 bases from J, with 7 bases between. Here the sequenced sample was CD8+ T cells sorted from PBMCs, taken 45 days after the yellow fever booster vaccination. The clonotype comes from a man aged 25 to 40 who received the YFV17D yellow fever vaccine. This chain joins TRBV12-3 or TRBV12-4 and TRBJ2-2; D unclear. DNA for the CDR3: TGTGCCAGCAGTCCACACTCCGGGGAGCTGTTTTTT. Translation: CASSPHSGELFF.